This T cell receptor beta chain was sequenced during a study of radiotherapy plus CTLA-4 blockade in lung cancer. This clone was observed a single time. Lung cancer patients with chemo-refractory metastatic non-small-cell disease were given focal radiation plus CTLA-4 blockade with ipilimumab. Trimming left V 0 bases short and J 8 bases short, with 19 bases between. The V gene's germline CDR1 is SGHRS and CDR2 YFSETQ. CDR3 size: 16 residues. Profiled with immunoSEQ multiplex PCR; TCRdb holds only in-frame clones, not every one. The data show about 46,000 clones, around 79% seen once. The receptor comes from a human donor with non-small cell lung cancer who had a complete response to radiotherapy plus ipilimumab. This rearrangement joins TRBV5-1 to TRBJ2-3; possible D gene TRBD1, 7 bases. The material sequenced was peripheral blood, taken from a patient treated with radiotherapy plus ipilimumab. CDR3 bases: TGCGCCAGCAGCTTGGTAGGAGGGGGCCGAGGCGGTACGCAGTATTTT. Translation: CASSLVGGGRGGTQYF.